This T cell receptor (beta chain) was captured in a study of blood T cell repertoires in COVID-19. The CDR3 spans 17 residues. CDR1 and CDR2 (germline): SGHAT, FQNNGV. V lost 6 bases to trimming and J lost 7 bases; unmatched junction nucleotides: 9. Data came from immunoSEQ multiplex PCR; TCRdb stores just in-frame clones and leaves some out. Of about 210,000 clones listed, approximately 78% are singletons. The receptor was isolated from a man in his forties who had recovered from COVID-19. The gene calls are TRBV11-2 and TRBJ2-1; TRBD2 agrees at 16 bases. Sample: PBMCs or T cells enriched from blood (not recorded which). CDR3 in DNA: TGTGCCAGCAGGCGTCCGGGACTAGCGGGAGGGGGGAATGAGCAGTTCTTC. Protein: CASRRPGLAGGGNEQFF.